These T cell receptor beta chains were read from a single sample in a study of blood T cell repertoires in COVID-19. The data were produced by immunoSEQ multiplex PCR, yet TCRdb's version contains in-frame clones alone and is incomplete. The sample contains some 90,000 clones, around 89% of which appear only once. The sample comprised peripheral blood. The origin of the receptors is a man aged 45-65 years with acute or convalescent COVID-19. Each CDR3 is given with its conserved first and last residue. The D gene is left open where the match is weak. Where a row states a size, it is once, few, many or the class of an expanded clone; other rows omit it.

v_gene	len	abundance	d_gene	j_gene	CDR3nt	CDR3aa
TRBV6-1	17	NA	TRBD1	TRBJ1-3	TGTGCCAGCAGTGAAGGGGTGGGGACAGCCTCTGGAAACACCATATATTTT	CASSEGVGTASGNTIYF
TRBV5-4	15	NA	TRBD1	TRBJ2-2	TGTGCCAGCAGCCGGGGAGACAGGGCGGACGGGGAGCTGTTTTTT	CASSRGDRADGELFF
TRBV7-8	15	NA	NA	TRBJ1-5	TGTGCCAGCAGCGAAGGACAGTCAAGCAATCAGCCCCAGCATTTT	CASSEGQSSNQPQHF
TRBV5-6	17	NA	TRBD1	TRBJ1-2	TGTGCCAGCAGCTTGCTCTGGAGGGGACAGGGAAGGGATGGCTACACCTTC	CASSLLWRGQGRDGYTF
TRBV7-9	17	NA	NA	TRBJ1-1	TGTGCCAGCAGCTTGGGAGGAGGCGGTCGGATGAACACTGAAGCTTTCTTT	CASSLGGGGRMNTEAFF
TRBV4-2	16	few	TRBD1	TRBJ2-6	TGTGCCAGCAGCCCCCCAGGGGGCTCCGGGGCCAACGTCCTGACTTTC	CASSPPGGSGANVLTF
TRBV28	15	once	NA	TRBJ2-5	TGTGCCAGCAGCTCGGATTCAGGGGTGGTAGAGACCCAGTACTTC	CASSSDSGVVETQYF
TRBV5-4	14	once	TRBD1	TRBJ1-1	TGTGCCAGCAGCGCCGGACAGGGTCGTCCTGAAGCTTTCTTT	CASSAGQGRPEAFF
TRBV7-3	13	NA	NA	TRBJ2-3	TGTGCCAGCAGCTCTAGTTTGGTCGATACGCAGTATTTT	CASSSSLVDTQYF
TRBV7-2	11	few	NA	TRBJ2-1	TGTGCCAGCAGCCGACAGAATGAGCAGTTCTTC	CASSRQNEQFF
TRBV6-5	15	NA	NA	TRBJ1-1	TGTGCCAGCAGTTACTCGTTCCGTTTGAACACTGAAGCTTTCTTT	CASSYSFRLNTEAFF
TRBV7-3	14	NA	TRBD1	TRBJ2-5	TGTGCCAGCAGCTCGGGACAGTACCAAGAGACCCAGTACTTC	CASSSGQYQETQYF
TRBV6-5	15	NA	TRBD1	TRBJ1-1	TGTGCCAGCAGTTCGGGACAGGGGTTTGTCACTGAAGCTTTCTTT	CASSSGQGFVTEAFF
TRBV12-3/TRBV12-4	13	NA	NA	TRBJ2-1	TGTGCCAGCAGTTCCCCGATGAGGAATGAGCAGTTCTTC	CASSSPMRNEQFF
TRBV10-3	13	few	NA	TRBJ1-3	TGTGCCATCAGTGAATTGGGCAGTAACACCATATATTTT	CAISELGSNTIYF